The 10 T cell receptor beta chains given below trace back to one sample, sequenced in a study of T cells in Graves' hyperthyroidism and ophthalmopathy (dated by TCRdb to about 2019). The receptor library was made with multiplex PCR. The sequencer listed for this sample is Illumina HiSeq 2000. TCR beta CDR3 regions were amplified from RNA transcripts. A first-round RT-PCR of the TCR CDR3 used the HTBI primer set with the Qiagen OneStep RT-PCR kit. TCRdb cleaned the public reads at Q25 with fastp, built clones with MiXCR and kept in-frame beta chains. Rows are combined by CDR3 protein, so each entry shows the most common genes and DNA. This sample holds 450,000 to 650,000 distinct CDR3 sequences; 13% to 15% were observed only once. The ten largest clones take up roughly 7.7% of the sample. Source material: blood. Every receptor here comes from a woman younger than 35 with Graves' ophthalmopathy.

Regarding this clonotype: A much larger clonotype is one base distant, so this may be a read error. The V and J genes are TRBV9 and TRBJ2-7; 11 positions match TRBD2. Per germline, CDR1 SGDLS and CDR2 YYNGEE. The CDR3 consists of 16 residues. V lost 2 bases to trimming and J lost 7 bases; unmatched junction nucleotides: 11. The CDR3 nucleotides read TGTGCCAGCAGCGTCAAATTTAGCGGGAGGGCGGGTGAGCAGTACTTC. Protein sequence: CASSVKFSGRAGEQYF.

The sample holds many counts of this clonotype. CDR3 residues: CASSLVPGATDTQYF. The CDR3 DNA is TGTGCCAGCAGCTTAGTACCCGGAGCCACAGATACGCAGTATTTT. The chain combines TRBV7-2 with TRBJ2-3; D not certain. There are 15 residues in the CDR3. Trimming left V 1 base short and J 2 bases short, with 10 bases between. CDR1 and CDR2 (germline): SGHTA, FQGNSA.

About this clonotype: The CDR3 carries no conserved terminal phenylalanine or tryptophan, so it likely arises from a read error. V usage is TRBV11-2 and J usage is TRBJ2-1; the match to TRBD2 covers 9 bases. CDR3 length: 16 amino acids. Trimming removed 6 bases from V and 0 bases from J; junction bases left unmatched: 6. Looked up from germline, CDR1 is SGHAT and CDR2 is FQNNGV. DNA of the CDR3: TGTGCCAGCAGTTCGCTAGCGGGAAGCTCCTACAATGAGCAGTTCTCC. Translated, it gives CASSSLAGSSYNEQFS.

The genes are TRBV20-1 and TRBJ1-4, with a weak D call TRBD1 (5 bases). The germline V gene has CDR1 DFQATT and CDR2 SNEGSKA (reference sequence). This CDR3 region has 15 residues. Deletions cut 5 bases from V and 2 bases from J, with 15 bases between. CDR3 in DNA: TGCAGTGCTGGCGAGTTAGGGGCTACTAATGAAAAACTGTTTTTT. It translates to CSAGELGATNEKLFF.

The chain couples TRBV14 to TRBJ2-7; D might be TRBD1 (6 bases). Looked up from germline, CDR1 is SGHDN and CDR2 is FVKESK. The CDR3 length is 16 residues. The V and J ends lost 2 bases and 6 bases respectively, with 20 bases between them. The CDR3 is CASSQYRDTKRGEQYF. For the CDR3, the DNA is TGTGCCAGCAGCCAATACCGGGACACCAAACGGGGCGAGCAGTACTTC.

The chain employs TRBV20-1 and TRBJ2-7, with TRBD2 matching 14 bases. CDR1 is DFQATT and CDR2 is SNEGSKA in the germline V gene (reference sequence). The V segment lost 3 bases and the J segment 7 bases; nucleotides outside the gene matches: 8. CDR3 length: 15 residues. The CDR3 DNA reads as TGCAGTGCTAGGGGGACTAGCGGGAGTCTAGAAGAGCAGTACTTC. Its protein product is CSARGTSGSLEEQYF.

Concerning this clonotype itself: The germline gene is not matched at one end of the junction; a read error may be the cause. The J gene is TRBJ2-7, the V gene TRBV7-3; TRBD1 aligns across 7 bases. CDR3 length: 13 amino acids. CDR1 and CDR2 (germline): SGHTA, FQGTGA. Written as DNA, the CDR3 is TGTGCCAGCAGCGCGACAGGGATCCACGAACAGTACTTC. This gives the protein CASSATGIHEQYF.

Many counts were recorded for this clonotype. CDR3: CASRELGFSYEQYF. The DNA for the CDR3 is TGTGCCAGCAGGGAACTTGGATTCTCCTACGAGCAGTACTTC. The rearrangement joins TRBV2 to TRBJ2-7; D unclear. The CDR3 has 14 amino acids. Germline V gene data show CDR1 as SNHLY and CDR2 as FYNNEI. V lost 6 bases to trimming and J lost 0 bases, with 12 bases between them. The full variable domain, its missing parts supplied by reference TRBV2 and TRBJ2-7, is EPEVTQTPSHQVTQMGQEVILRCVPISNHLYFYWYRQILGQKVEFLVSFYNNEISEKSEIFDDQFSVERPDGSNFTLKIRSTKLEDSAMYFCASRELGFSYEQYFGPGTRLTVT.

This clonotype appeared a few times. V gene TRBV27 combines with J gene TRBJ1-1, with D uncertain. Germline V gene lookup returns CDR1 MNHEY and CDR2 SMNVEV (reference sequence). The CDR3 contains 14 residues. V was trimmed by 5 bases and J by 11 bases, leaving 21 bases between them. As DNA, the CDR3 is TGTGCCAGCAGTCTCTATAGGAGTTCCTTGCTTGCTTTCTTT. Its protein product is CASSLYRSSLLAFF.

This clonotype has at least ten counts. This rearrangement joins TRBV3-1 to TRBJ2-7, with no clear D. CDR3 length: 14 amino acids. With 5 bases removed from V and 3 bases from J, the gap between germline ends came to 14 bases. The germline V gene encodes CDR1 LGHDT and CDR2 YNNKEL (reference sequence). CDR3 region: CASSGYQTYYEQYF. In nucleotides, the CDR3 is TGTGCCAGCAGCGGGTACCAGACTTACTACGAGCAGTACTTC.